This TCR beta chain originates from a study of cytomegalovirus exposure and HLA in healthy donors. CDR3 length: 11 residues. CDR1 is SQVTM, CDR2 ANQGSEA, per germline. V shed 6 bases and J shed 2 bases, with 8 bases lying between them. About this clone itself: Its antigen is currently unknown.

Primers: 60 Vbeta forward and 13 Jbeta reverse. TCRdb keeps only in-frame clones here, not all; method: immunoSEQ multiplex PCR. The profile shows roughly 150,000 clones, 80% to 90% of them singletons. Regarding the study as a whole: The authors judged a highly shared variant cluster likely a sequencing artifact.

The source of this sequence is a male donor in good health and CMV-seronegative. The sample was PBMCs. The rearrangement links TRBV29-1 to TRBJ2-7; the D is unclear. The CDR3 spells CSVSPPYEQYF. In nucleotides, the CDR3 is TGCAGCGTCTCCCCCCCCTACGAGCAGTACTTC.